The clone carrying this TCR beta chain was seen a handful of times. Amplification from RNA transcripts yielded the TCR beta CDR3 regions. Amplification began with first-round RT-PCR using HTBI primers, then second-round multiplex PCR was performed. Using its own MiXCR run on the multiplex PCR reads, TCRdb lists one record per CDR3 protein. The sample has 260,000 or so distinct CDR3 sequences; around 42% are singletons. The data stem from a study of Graves' ophthalmopathy and Graves' hyperthyroidism. CDR1 and CDR2 (germline): SGHVS, FQNEAQ. The CDR3 runs to 16 residues. The germline V and J ends were trimmed by 5 bases and 0 bases, with 16 bases remaining between them. None of the included patients had other autoimmune diseases, uncontrolled infections, pregnancy or lactation, as these led to exclusion.

This TCR derives from an adult man with Graves' ophthalmopathy. The chain joins TRBV7-8 to TRBJ1-1; D is uncertain. The sample consisted of peripheral blood. CDR3 bases: TGTGCCAGCAGCCCTTGGACGCCCAATCTGAACACTGAAGCTTTCTTT. Translated: CASSPWTPNLNTEAFF.